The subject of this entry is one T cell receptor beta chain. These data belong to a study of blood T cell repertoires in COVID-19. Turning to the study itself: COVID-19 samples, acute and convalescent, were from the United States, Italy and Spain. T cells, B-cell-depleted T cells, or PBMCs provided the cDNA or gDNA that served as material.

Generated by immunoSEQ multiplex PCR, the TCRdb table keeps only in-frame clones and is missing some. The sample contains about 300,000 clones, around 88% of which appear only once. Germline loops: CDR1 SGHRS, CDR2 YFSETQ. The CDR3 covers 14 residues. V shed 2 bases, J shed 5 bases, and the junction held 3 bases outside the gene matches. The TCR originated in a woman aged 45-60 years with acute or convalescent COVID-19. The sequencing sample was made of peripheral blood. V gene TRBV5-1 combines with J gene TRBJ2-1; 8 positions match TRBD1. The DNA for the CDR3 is TGCGCCAGCAGCTTTCAGGGGGCCGACAATGAGCAGTTCTTC. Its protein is CASSFQGADNEQFF.